Given below is one T cell receptor beta chain in context. This sample was included in a study of shared clonotypes between healthy human individuals. About the research overall: Each donor's CD4 naive and CD4 memory cells filled three plates apiece, CD8 naive two, and CD8 memory one.

Produced via immunoSEQ multiplex PCR; TCRdb's table is partial and in-frame only. The sample carries hundreds of thousands of clones, approximately 95% recorded once. The naive CD8 subset, CD45RO-negative cells positively selected for CCR7, excluded terminally differentiated effector memory CD45RA+ cells. The CDR3 has 14 residues. Trimming took off 1 base at V and 3 bases at J, with 11 bases between the two ends. Per the germline V gene, CDR1 is SGHRS and CDR2 is YFSETQ. The chain combines TRBV5-1 with TRBJ2-7; D is uncertain. The TCR was taken from a woman in her twenties or thirties in good health. Input material: naive CD8+ T cells sorted from blood. The CDR3 DNA reads TGCGCCAGCAGCTTGTTTTACAGTGGCTACGAGCAGTACTTC. Translating gives CASSLFYSGYEQYF.